This TCR beta chain was sequenced in a study of blood T cell repertoires in COVID-19. The overall study: Researchers got acute and convalescent COVID-19 samples from the United States, Italy and Spain. From T cells, B-cell-depleted T cells, or PBMCs came the material, which was cDNA or gDNA.

TCRdb keeps only in-frame clones here, not all; method: immunoSEQ multiplex PCR. Here the sample spans about 170,000 clones, 80% to 95% being singletons. V shed 8 bases and J 3 bases; nucleotides not matched to a gene: 12. Per germline, CDR1 MDHEN and CDR2 SYDVKM. The CDR3 length is 15 residues. The V call is TRBV28, the J call TRBJ2-7, with 8 nucleotides matching TRBD2. The TCR comes from a woman aged 45 to 65 with acute or convalescent COVID-19. Source material: peripheral blood. CDR3: CASGSSVTSVYEQYF. The CDR3 DNA follows: TGTGCCAGCGGCTCCAGTGTGACTAGCGTCTACGAGCAGTACTTC.